Sequencing of this T cell receptor beta chain was carried out in a study of CD8 T cells in ankylosing spondylitis. Broader study findings: Significantly higher representation of disease-linked clones was reported for matched ankylosing spondylitis synovial fluid. Apparently characteristic of ankylosing spondylitis blood was a TCR beta motif (about eight highly homologous variants).

There are many counts of this clonotype. The antigen is unknown. This CDR3 has 15 amino acids. Trimming cost V 0 bases and J 2 bases, with 10 bases left between them. Looked up from germline, CDR1 is SGHRS and CDR2 is YFSETQ. The authors made TCR beta libraries by quantitative 5'-RACE with molecular barcodes. MiXCR was run by TCRdb on the 5' RACE reads, yielding one entry per CDR3 protein. The table records 200,000 to 250,000 distinct CDR3 sequences, approximately 12% of them present only once. The chain has TRBV5-1 and TRBJ2-3; D is uncertain. The sample consisted of blood, either unsorted or a sorted T cell fraction (not recorded which). This receptor was identified in a male donor with ankylosing spondylitis or in good health (not recorded which). CDR3 DNA sequence: TGCGCCAGCAGCTTGGGAGTCGATTCCACAGATACGCAGTATTTT. Amino acids: CASSLGVDSTDTQYF.